This note documents a single TCR beta chain sequence. Its specificity is not known. The data belong to a study of cytomegalovirus exposure and HLA in healthy donors. The study's findings and limits: Later analysis showed most CMV-associated TCR beta chains appearing HLA-restricted. Reportedly, cytomegalovirus status was diagnosed with high sensitivity and specificity.

The PCR had 60 Vbeta and 13 Jbeta primers. Using immunoSEQ multiplex PCR, the repertoire was profiled, and TCRdb retains in-frame clones only, with some absent. The repertoire consists of approximately 190,000 clones, with roughly 80% occurring once and the leading ten covering 6.3%. This receptor was obtained from a man aged 35-49 years in good health and CMV-seropositive. The sequencing sample was made of PBMCs.

CDR3 sequence (DNA): TGTGCCAGCAGTGAAATCAGGGTGCCCTCCGAGCAGTACTTC. Residues: CASSEIRVPSEQYF. The chain combines TRBV6-1 with TRBJ2-7, with D possibly TRBD1 on 5 matching bases. V was shortened by 2 bases and J by 6 bases, with 14 bases between the two germline ends. In germline, CDR1 is MNHNS, CDR2 SASEGT. This CDR3 region has 14 residues.